This T cell receptor beta chain was sequenced for a study of prognosis after radiotherapy for stage I lung cancer. As for the study in general: The authors enrolled stage I non-small cell lung cancer patients between April 2018 and January 2019. Roughly 15 cases involved newly diagnosed primary stage I lung tumors, and several involved oligometastatic NSCLC subsequent to surgical resection of the primary tumor.

As regards this clonotype: Its antigen remains unknown. A single base separates this from a much larger clone, so it may be a read error.

J lost 4 bases, V lost 8 bases, and 28 bases had no gene match. Germline V CDR1 and CDR2: KGHSH, LQKENI. The CDR3 covers 21 residues. Starting from genomic DNA, TCR beta CDR3 was amplified through two-round multiplex PCR. Round one of PCR was performed, and it used primers specific to each TRBV and TRBJ gene. TCRdb reanalysed the multiplex PCR reads using MiXCR and keeps one entry per CDR3 protein. Found here are approximately 28,000 distinct CDR3 sequences, about 41% of them singletons; the top ten hold under 35%. Study-level findings and limits: After stereotactic body radiation therapy, unique TCR clone counts dropped from a median of around 10,000 to 6,900. Patients developing distant metastases showed lower Shannon entropy after stereotactic body radiation therapy.

The TCR originated in a donor at least 50 years old with non-small cell lung cancer. The sample here was PBMCs, taken before or after stereotactic body radiation therapy (not recorded which). The V call is TRBV18, the J call TRBJ1-2; TRBD1 matches 10 bases. This chain's CDR3 is CASPTSNFAGQGPHRGYGYTF. The CDR3 bases are TGTGCCAGCCCAACATCAAATTTCGCGGGACAGGGGCCCCACCGGGGCTATGGCTACACCTTC.